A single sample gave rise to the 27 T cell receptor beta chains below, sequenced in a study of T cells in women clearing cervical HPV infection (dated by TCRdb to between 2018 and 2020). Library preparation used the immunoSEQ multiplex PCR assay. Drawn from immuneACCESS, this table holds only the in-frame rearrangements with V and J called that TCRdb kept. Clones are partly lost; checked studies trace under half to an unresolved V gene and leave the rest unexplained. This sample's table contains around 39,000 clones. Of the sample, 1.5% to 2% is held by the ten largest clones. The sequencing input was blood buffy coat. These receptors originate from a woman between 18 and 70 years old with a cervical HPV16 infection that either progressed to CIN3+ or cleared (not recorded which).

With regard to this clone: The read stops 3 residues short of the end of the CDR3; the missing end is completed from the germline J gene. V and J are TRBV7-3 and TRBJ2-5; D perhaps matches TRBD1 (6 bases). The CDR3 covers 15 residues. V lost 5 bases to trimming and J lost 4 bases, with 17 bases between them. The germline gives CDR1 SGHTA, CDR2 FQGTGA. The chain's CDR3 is CASSATTGYGETQYF. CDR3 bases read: TGTGCCAGCAGCGCAACGACAGGATATGGAGAGACC. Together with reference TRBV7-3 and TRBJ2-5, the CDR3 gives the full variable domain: GAGVSQTPSNKVTEKGKYVELRCDPISGHTALYWYRQSLGQGPEFLIYFQGTGAADDSGLPNDRFFAVRPEGSVSTLKIQRTERGDSAVYLCASSATTGYGETQYFGPGTRLLVL.

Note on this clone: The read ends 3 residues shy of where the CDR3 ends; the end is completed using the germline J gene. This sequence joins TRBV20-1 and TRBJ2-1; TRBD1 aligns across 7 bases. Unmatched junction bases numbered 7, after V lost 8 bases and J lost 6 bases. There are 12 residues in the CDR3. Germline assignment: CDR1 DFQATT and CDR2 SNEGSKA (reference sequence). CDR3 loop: CSTTGFGNEQFF. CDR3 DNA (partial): TGCAGTACGACAGGGTTCGGCAATGAG.

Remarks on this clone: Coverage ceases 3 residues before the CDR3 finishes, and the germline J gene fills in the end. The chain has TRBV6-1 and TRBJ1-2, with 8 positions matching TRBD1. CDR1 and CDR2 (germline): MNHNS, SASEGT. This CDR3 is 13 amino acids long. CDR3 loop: CASSAGGQALYTF. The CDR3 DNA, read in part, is TGTGCCAGCAGTGCCGGGGGACAGGCCCTC.

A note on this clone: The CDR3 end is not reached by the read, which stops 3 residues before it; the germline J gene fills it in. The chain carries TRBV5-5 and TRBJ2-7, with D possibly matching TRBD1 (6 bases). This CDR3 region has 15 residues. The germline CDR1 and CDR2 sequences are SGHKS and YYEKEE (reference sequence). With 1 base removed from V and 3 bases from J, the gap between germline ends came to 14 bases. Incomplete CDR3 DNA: TGTGCCAGCAGCTTGAGGACAGACTTCAGCTACGAG. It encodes CASSLRTDFSYE. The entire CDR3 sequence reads CASSLRTDFSYEQYF.

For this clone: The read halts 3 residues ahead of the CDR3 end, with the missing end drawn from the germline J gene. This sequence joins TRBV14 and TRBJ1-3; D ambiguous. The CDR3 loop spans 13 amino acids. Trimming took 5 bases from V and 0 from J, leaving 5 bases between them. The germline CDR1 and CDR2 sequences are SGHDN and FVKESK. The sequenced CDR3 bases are TGTGCCAGCAGCTCCAACTCTGGAAACACC. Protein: CASSSNSGNT. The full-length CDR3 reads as CASSSNSGNTIYF.

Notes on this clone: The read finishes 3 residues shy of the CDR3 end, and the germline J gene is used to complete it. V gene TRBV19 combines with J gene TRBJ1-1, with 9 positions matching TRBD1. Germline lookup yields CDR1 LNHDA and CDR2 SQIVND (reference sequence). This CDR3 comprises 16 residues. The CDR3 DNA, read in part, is TGTGCCAGTAGTATAGCAAGCGGGACAGGGACCGTGGAA. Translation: CASSIASGTGTVE. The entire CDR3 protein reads CASSIASGTGTVEAFF.

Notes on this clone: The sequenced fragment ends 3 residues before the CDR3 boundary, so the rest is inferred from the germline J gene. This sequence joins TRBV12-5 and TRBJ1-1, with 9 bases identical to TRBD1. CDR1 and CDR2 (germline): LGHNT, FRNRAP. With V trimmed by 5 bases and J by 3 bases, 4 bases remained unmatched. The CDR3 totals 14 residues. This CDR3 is CASGLGQGYTEAFF. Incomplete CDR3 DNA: TGTGCTAGTGGTCTCGGACAGGGGTACACTGAA. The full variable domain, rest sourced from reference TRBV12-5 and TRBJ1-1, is DARVTQTPRHKVTEMGQEVTMRCQPILGHNTVFWYRQTMMQGLELLAYFRNRAPLDDSGMPKDRFSAEMPDATLATLKIQPSEPRDSAVYFCASGLGQGYTEAFFGQGTRLTVV.

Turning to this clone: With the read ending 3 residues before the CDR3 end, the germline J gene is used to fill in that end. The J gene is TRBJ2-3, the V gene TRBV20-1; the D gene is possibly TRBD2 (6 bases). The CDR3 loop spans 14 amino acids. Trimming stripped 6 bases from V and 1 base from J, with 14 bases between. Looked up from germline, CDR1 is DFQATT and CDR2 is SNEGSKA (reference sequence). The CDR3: CSAPRGSGTDTQYF. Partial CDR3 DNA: TGCAGTGCCCCACGGGGGTCAGGCACAGATACG.

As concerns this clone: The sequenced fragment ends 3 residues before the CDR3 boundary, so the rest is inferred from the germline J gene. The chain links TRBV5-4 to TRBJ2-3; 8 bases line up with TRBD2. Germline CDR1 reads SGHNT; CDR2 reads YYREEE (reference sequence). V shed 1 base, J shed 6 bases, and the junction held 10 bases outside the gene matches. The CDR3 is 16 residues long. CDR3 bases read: TGTGCCAGCAGCTTGCGGGTAGCGGGGCGGGTGGATACG. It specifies CASSLRVAGRVDT. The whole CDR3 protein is CASSLRVAGRVDTQYF. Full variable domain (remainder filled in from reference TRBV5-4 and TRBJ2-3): ETGVTQSPTHLIKTRGQQVTLRCSSQSGHNTVSWYQQALGQGPQFIFQYYREEENGRGNFPPRFSGLQFPNYSSELNVNALELDDSALYLCASSLRVAGRVDTQYFGPGTRLTVL.

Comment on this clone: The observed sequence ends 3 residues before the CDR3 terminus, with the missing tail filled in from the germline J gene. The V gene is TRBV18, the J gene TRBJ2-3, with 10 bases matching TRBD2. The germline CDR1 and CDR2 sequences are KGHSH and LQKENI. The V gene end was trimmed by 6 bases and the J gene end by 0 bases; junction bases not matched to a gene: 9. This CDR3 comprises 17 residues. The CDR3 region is CASSPGTSASSTDTQYF. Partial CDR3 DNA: TGTGCCAGCTCCCCAGGGACTAGCGCCTCTAGCACAGATACG.

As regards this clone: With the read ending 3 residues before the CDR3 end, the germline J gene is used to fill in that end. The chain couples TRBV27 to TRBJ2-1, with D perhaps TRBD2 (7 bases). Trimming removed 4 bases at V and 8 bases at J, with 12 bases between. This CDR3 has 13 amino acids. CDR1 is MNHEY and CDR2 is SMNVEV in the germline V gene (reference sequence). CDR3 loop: CASSWREGDEQFF. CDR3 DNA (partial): TGTGCCAGCAGTTGGAGGGAGGGGGATGAG.

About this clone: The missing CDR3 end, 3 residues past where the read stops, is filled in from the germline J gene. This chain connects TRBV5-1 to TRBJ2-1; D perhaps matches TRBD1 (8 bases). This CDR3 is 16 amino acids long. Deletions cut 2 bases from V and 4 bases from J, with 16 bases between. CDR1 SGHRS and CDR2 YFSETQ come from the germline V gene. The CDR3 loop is CASSFRTGREYNEQFF. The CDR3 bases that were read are TGCGCCAGCAGCTTTCGGACAGGGCGGGAGTACAATGAG.

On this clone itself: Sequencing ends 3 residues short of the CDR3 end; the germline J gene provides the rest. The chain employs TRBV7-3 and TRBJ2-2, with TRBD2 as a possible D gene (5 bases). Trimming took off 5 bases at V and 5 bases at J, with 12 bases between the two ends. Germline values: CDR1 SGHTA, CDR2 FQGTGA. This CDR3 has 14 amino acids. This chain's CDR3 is CASSPNGVTGELFF. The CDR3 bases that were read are TGTGCCAGCAGCCCAAACGGGGTAACCGGGGAG.

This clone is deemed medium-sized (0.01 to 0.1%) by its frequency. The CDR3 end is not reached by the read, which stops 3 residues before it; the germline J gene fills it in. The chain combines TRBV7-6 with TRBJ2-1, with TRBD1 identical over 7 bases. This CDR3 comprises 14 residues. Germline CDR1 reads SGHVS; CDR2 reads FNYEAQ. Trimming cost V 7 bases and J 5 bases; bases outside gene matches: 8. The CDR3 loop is CASTQPGTDNEQFF. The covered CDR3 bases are TGTGCCAGCACCCAACCCGGGACAGACAATGAG.

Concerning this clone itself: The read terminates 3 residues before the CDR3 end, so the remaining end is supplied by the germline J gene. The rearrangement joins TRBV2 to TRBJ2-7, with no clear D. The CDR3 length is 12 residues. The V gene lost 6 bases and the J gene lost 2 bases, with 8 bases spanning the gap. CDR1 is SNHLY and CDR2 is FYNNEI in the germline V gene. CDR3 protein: CASSRYTYEQYF. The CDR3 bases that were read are TGTGCCAGCAGCAGGTACACCTACGAG.

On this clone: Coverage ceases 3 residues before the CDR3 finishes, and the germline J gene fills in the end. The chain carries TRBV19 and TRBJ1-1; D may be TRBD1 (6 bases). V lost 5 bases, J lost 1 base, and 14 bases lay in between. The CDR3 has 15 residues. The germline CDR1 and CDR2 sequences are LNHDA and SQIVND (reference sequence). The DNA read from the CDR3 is TGTGCCAGTAGTGCCCACAGGGTTGAGAACACTGAA. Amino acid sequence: CASSAHRVENTE. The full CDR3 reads CASSAHRVENTEAFF.

CDR3 bases read: TGTGCCAGTACTCCAGGGGAGGTGGCTGAA. Translation gives CASTPGEVAE. In full, the CDR3 reads CASTPGEVAEAFF. V and J are TRBV19 and TRBJ1-1; possible D gene TRBD1, 6 bases. The CDR3 extends 3 residues past the end of the read, so its final part is completed from the germline J gene. CDR1 is LNHDA, CDR2 SQIVND, per germline (reference sequence). This CDR3 is 13 amino acids long. V was pared by 7 bases and J by 6 bases, with 15 bases between.

The CDR3 DNA, read in part, is TGTGCCAGCAGCGTTAGCGGGGGGGCTTCGGGCGAG. Translated, it gives CASSVSGGASGE. The entire CDR3 protein reads CASSVSGGASGEQYF. The rearrangement links TRBV7-2 to TRBJ2-7; TRBD2 agrees at 11 bases. The CDR3 extends 3 residues past the end of the read, so its final part is completed from the germline J gene. From germline, CDR1 is SGHTA and CDR2 FQGNSA. V trimming: 5 bases; J trimming: 6 bases; junction bases outside the gene matches: 9. The CDR3 runs to 15 residues.

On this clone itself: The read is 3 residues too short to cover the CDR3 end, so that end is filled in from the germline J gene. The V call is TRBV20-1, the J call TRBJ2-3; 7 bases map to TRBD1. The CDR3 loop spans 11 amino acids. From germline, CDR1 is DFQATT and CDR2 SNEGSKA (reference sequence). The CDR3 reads CSAYRGETQYF. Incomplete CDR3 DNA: TGCAGTGCTTACAGGGGAGAGACG.

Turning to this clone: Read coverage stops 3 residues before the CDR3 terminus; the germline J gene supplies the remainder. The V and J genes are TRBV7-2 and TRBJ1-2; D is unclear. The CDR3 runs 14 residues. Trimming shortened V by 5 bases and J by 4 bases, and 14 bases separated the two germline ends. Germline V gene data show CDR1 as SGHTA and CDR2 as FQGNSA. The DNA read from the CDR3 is TGTGCCAGCAGCGTCAAAGGTCCTTCCTATGGC. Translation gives CASSVKGPSYG. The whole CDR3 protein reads CASSVKGPSYGYTF. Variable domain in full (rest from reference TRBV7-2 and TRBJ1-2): GAGVSQSPSNKVTEKGKDVELRCDPISGHTALYWYRQSLGQGLEFLIYFQGNSAPDKSGLPSDRFSAERTGGSVSTLTIQRTQQEDSAVYLCASSVKGPSYGYTFGSGTRLTVV.

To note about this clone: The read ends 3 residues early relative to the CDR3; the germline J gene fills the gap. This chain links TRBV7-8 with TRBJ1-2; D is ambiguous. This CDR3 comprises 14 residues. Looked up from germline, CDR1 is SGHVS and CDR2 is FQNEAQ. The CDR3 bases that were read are TGTGCCAGCAGCCCTAGCGGGGAGCCCTACGAC. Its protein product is CASSPSGEPYD. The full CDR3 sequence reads CASSPSGEPYDYTF.

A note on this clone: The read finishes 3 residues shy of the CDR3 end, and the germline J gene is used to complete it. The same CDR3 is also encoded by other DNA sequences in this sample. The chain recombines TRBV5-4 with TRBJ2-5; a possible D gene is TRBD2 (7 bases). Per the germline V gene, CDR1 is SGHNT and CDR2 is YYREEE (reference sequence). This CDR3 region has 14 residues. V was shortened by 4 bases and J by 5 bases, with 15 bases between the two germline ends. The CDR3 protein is CASSERGTKETQYF. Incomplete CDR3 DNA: TGTGCCAGCAGCGAGAGGGGGACTAAGGAGACC. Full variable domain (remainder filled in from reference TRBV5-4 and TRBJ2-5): ETGVTQSPTHLIKTRGQQVTLRCSSQSGHNTVSWYQQALGQGPQFIFQYYREEENGRGNFPPRFSGLQFPNYSSELNVNALELDDSALYLCASSERGTKETQYFGPGTRLLVL.

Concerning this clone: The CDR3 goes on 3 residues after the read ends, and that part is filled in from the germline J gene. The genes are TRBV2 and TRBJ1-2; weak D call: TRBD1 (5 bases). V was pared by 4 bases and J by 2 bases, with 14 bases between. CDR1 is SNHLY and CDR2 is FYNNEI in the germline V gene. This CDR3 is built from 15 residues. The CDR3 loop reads CASSGSGQQNYGYTF. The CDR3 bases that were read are TGTGCCAGCAGTGGGAGTGGACAACAGAACTATGGC.

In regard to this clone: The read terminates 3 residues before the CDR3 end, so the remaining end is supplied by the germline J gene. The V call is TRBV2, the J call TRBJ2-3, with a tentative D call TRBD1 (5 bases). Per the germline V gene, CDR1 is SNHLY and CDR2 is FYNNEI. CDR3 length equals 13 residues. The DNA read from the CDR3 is TGTGCCAGCAGCCCCACCAGCACAGGAACG. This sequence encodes CASSPTSTGT. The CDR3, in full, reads CASSPTSTGTQYF.

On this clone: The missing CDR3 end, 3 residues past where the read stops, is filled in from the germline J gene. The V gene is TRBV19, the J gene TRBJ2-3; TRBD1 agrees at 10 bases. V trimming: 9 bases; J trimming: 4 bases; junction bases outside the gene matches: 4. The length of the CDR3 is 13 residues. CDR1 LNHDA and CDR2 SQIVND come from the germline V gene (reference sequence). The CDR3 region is CASGGQGPDTQYF. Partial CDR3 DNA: TGTGCCAGCGGGGGACAGGGGCCAGATACG.

The CDR3 bases that were read are TGTGCCAGCAGTCTGGACAGGGGCTATGGT. Its translation is CASSLDRGYG. The full CDR3 protein reads CASSLDRGYGQYF. The chain combines TRBV7-8 with TRBJ2-4; 9 bases align to TRBD1. The read ends 3 residues before the CDR3 terminus; that terminus is restored from the germline J gene. Germline V gives CDR1 SGHVS, CDR2 FQNEAQ. The length of the CDR3 is 13 residues.

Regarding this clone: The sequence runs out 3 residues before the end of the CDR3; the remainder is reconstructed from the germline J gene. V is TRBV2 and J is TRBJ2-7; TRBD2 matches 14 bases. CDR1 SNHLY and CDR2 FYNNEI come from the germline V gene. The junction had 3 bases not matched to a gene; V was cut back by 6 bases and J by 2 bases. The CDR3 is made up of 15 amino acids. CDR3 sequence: CASRPGLAGAYEQYF. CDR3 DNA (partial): TGTGCCAGCAGACCGGGACTAGCGGGGGCCTACGAG.